Listed below are T cell receptor beta chains from one sample, sequenced in a study of blood T cell repertoires in COVID-19. The repertoire was sequenced with immunoSEQ multiplex PCR; TCRdb's copy has only in-frame clones and lacks some. Found here are 80,000 to 100,000 clones, approximately 80% of them singletons; the top ten hold 9.5% to 13%. Sequenced: peripheral blood. These receptors all come from a man between 65 and 85 years old with active or convalescent COVID-19. The CDR3 runs from the conserved cysteine through the conserved F or W. The D gene is left open where the match is weak. Clone size is shown for a subset of rows, as once, few, many or a class of expanded clone.

D gene: NA; V gene: TRBV7-9; clone size: NA; J gene: TRBJ1-2; CDR3 DNA: TGTGCCAGCAGCTGGTCCGCGTCCCTAGGCTATGGCTACACCTTC; CDR3 protein: CASSWSASLGYGYTF
D gene: TRBD1; V gene: TRBV24-1; clone size: NA; J gene: TRBJ2-1; CDR3 DNA: TGTGCCACCAGTGACACCGGGACAGGCAATGAGCAGTTCTTC; CDR3 protein: CATSDTGTGNEQFF
D gene: TRBD2; V gene: TRBV24-1; clone size: once; J gene: TRBJ2-2; CDR3 DNA: TGTGCCACCAGTGATTCGAGACTAGCGGGGAAAAACACCGGGGAGCTGTTTTTT; CDR3 protein: CATSDSRLAGKNTGELFF
D gene: TRBD2; V gene: TRBV7-9; clone size: NA; J gene: TRBJ2-2; CDR3 DNA: TGTGCCAGCAGCCCCGGACTAGAGATAGCCGCCGGGGAGCTGTTTTTT; CDR3 protein: CASSPGLEIAAGELFF
D gene: TRBD1; V gene: TRBV19; clone size: NA; J gene: TRBJ1-6; CDR3 DNA: TGTGCCAGCACAGGGACAGCTAATTCACCCCTCCACTTT; CDR3 protein: CASTGTANSPLHF
D gene: NA; V gene: TRBV6-5; clone size: NA; J gene: TRBJ1-2; CDR3 DNA: TGTGCCAGCAGAACCTTACAGTCTCGGTTGGGCTACACCTTC; CDR3 protein: CASRTLQSRLGYTF
D gene: NA; V gene: TRBV21-1; clone size: NA; J gene: TRBJ2-5; CDR3 DNA: TGTGCCAGCAGCAAAGAGGGCAGGGCTGTGACCCAGTACTTC; CDR3 protein: CASSKEGRAVTQYF
D gene: NA; V gene: TRBV7-2; clone size: NA; J gene: TRBJ2-1; CDR3 DNA: TGTGCCAGCAGCTTCCCCGGGATTGCATACAATGAGCAGTTCTTC; CDR3 protein: CASSFPGIAYNEQFF
D gene: NA; V gene: TRBV6-2/TRBV6-3; clone size: NA; J gene: TRBJ2-2; CDR3 DNA: TGTGCCAGCAGCCTAATCGCAACAGGGAACACCGGGGAGCTGTTTTTT; CDR3 protein: CASSLIATGNTGELFF
D gene: NA; V gene: TRBV4-2; clone size: NA; J gene: TRBJ1-5; CDR3 DNA: TGTGCCAGCAGCCCCTCGGCGGGGGCGCTAGGACAGCCCCAGCATTTT; CDR3 protein: CASSPSAGALGQPQHF
D gene: TRBD1; V gene: TRBV5-4; clone size: few; J gene: TRBJ1-2; CDR3 DNA: TGTGCCAGCAGCCGGGGACAGGAGGACTATGGCTACACCTTC; CDR3 protein: CASSRGQEDYGYTF
D gene: TRBD1; V gene: TRBV27; clone size: few; J gene: TRBJ1-2; CDR3 DNA: TGTGCCAGCAGTTTAGGGACAGGATTTTCCTATGGCTACACCTTC; CDR3 protein: CASSLGTGFSYGYTF
D gene: NA; V gene: TRBV5-5; clone size: NA; J gene: TRBJ2-7; CDR3 DNA: TGTGCCAGCAGCTCGTCAGGCTCGTGGGAGCAGTACTTC; CDR3 protein: CASSSSGSWEQYF
D gene: NA; V gene: TRBV5-6; clone size: NA; J gene: TRBJ2-2; CDR3 DNA: TGTGCCAGCAGCTTGGTACAGACCGGGGAGCTGTTTTTT; CDR3 protein: CASSLVQTGELFF
D gene: NA; V gene: TRBV6-5; clone size: NA; J gene: TRBJ1-4; CDR3 DNA: TGTGCCAGCAGACCCTCTCGGCAGGGGACTGAAAAACTGTTTTTT; CDR3 protein: CASRPSRQGTEKLFF
D gene: TRBD1; V gene: TRBV11-3; clone size: NA; J gene: TRBJ2-7; CDR3 DNA: TGTGCCAGCAGCTTGTACAGGGGAACCTACGAGCAGTACTTC; CDR3 protein: CASSLYRGTYEQYF
D gene: NA; V gene: TRBV15; clone size: NA; J gene: TRBJ2-3; CDR3 DNA: TGTGCCACCAGCAAGGCAGGGCCGTCAGATACGCAGTATTTT; CDR3 protein: CATSKAGPSDTQYF
D gene: NA; V gene: TRBV11-3; clone size: NA; J gene: TRBJ2-1; CDR3 DNA: TGTGCCAGCAGCTTAGGCGGTACCTCCTACAATGAGCAGTTCTTC; CDR3 protein: CASSLGGTSYNEQFF
D gene: TRBD1; V gene: TRBV5-1; clone size: NA; J gene: TRBJ2-5; CDR3 DNA: TGCGCCAGCAGCTTGGGAGGGACAGGGAAATACCAAGAGACCCAGTACTTC; CDR3 protein: CASSLGGTGKYQETQYF
D gene: TRBD2; V gene: TRBV20-1; clone size: NA; J gene: TRBJ2-3; CDR3 DNA: TGCAGTGCTAGTCCCAGGAGCGGGGGGGCAACAGATACGCAGTATTTT; CDR3 protein: CSASPRSGGATDTQYF
D gene: NA; V gene: TRBV5-1; clone size: NA; J gene: TRBJ2-1; CDR3 DNA: TGCGCCAGCAGCTTTACACAGGACTCCTACAATGAGCAGTTCTTC; CDR3 protein: CASSFTQDSYNEQFF
D gene: NA; V gene: TRBV4-1; clone size: few; J gene: TRBJ1-6; CDR3 DNA: TGCGCCAGCAGCCAGGAAGCGACAGCCTATTCACCCCTCCACTTT; CDR3 protein: CASSQEATAYSPLHF
D gene: NA; V gene: TRBV11-3; clone size: NA; J gene: TRBJ1-6; CDR3 DNA: TGTGCCAGCAGCAGCCGGGCCCCAGGGGTTTATAATTCACCCCTCCACTTT; CDR3 protein: CASSSRAPGVYNSPLHF
D gene: NA; V gene: TRBV5-1; clone size: NA; J gene: TRBJ2-1; CDR3 DNA: TGCGCCAGCAGCTTGGGGGCAGGGGGGTCCTACAATGAGCAGTTCTTC; CDR3 protein: CASSLGAGGSYNEQFF
D gene: TRBD1; V gene: TRBV30; clone size: NA; J gene: TRBJ2-2; CDR3 DNA: TGTGCCTGGAGTTTCCTAGGGACAGGGGGGACCGGGGAGCTGTTTTTT; CDR3 protein: CAWSFLGTGGTGELFF
D gene: TRBD1; V gene: TRBV2; clone size: NA; J gene: TRBJ1-5; CDR3 DNA: TGTGCCAGCAGTCTCGGGACAGGGGTCGGCAATCAGCCCCAGCATTTT; CDR3 protein: CASSLGTGVGNQPQHF
D gene: TRBD1; V gene: TRBV7-2; clone size: once; J gene: TRBJ2-7; CDR3 DNA: TGTGCCAGCAGCTTAGTTGAGACAGGGCCCTACGAGCAGTACTTC; CDR3 protein: CASSLVETGPYEQYF
D gene: TRBD1; V gene: TRBV19; clone size: NA; J gene: TRBJ2-2; CDR3 DNA: TGTGCCAGTAGCCGACAGGGAAACACCGGGGAGCTGTTTTTT; CDR3 protein: CASSRQGNTGELFF
D gene: NA; V gene: TRBV10-3; clone size: NA; J gene: TRBJ1-3; CDR3 DNA: TGTGCCATCAGTGAGCGGGGAGGGACTGGAAACACCATATATTTT; CDR3 protein: CAISERGGTGNTIYF
D gene: NA; V gene: TRBV6-5; clone size: NA; J gene: TRBJ1-4; CDR3 DNA: TGTGCCAGCAGGGATGGGCATTTTTATGAAAAACTGTTTTTT; CDR3 protein: CASRDGHFYEKLFF
D gene: TRBD2; V gene: TRBV2; clone size: NA; J gene: TRBJ2-1; CDR3 DNA: TGTGCCAGCAAAAGGACTAGCGGGGCAAACAATGAGCAGTTCTTC; CDR3 protein: CASKRTSGANNEQFF
D gene: NA; V gene: TRBV5-4; clone size: NA; J gene: TRBJ2-5; CDR3 DNA: TGTGCCAGCAGCAGCCTTACCTCCCAAGAGACCCAGTACTTC; CDR3 protein: CASSSLTSQETQYF
D gene: TRBD1; V gene: TRBV19; clone size: few; J gene: TRBJ1-6; CDR3 DNA: TGTGCCAGTAGAAGGACAGGGCAGGGTTCACCCCTCCACTTT; CDR3 protein: CASRRTGQGSPLHF
D gene: NA; V gene: TRBV30; clone size: NA; J gene: TRBJ1-2; CDR3 DNA: TGTGCCTGGAGTAGGACAGTTGATGGCTACACCTTC; CDR3 protein: CAWSRTVDGYTF
D gene: NA; V gene: TRBV5-1; clone size: NA; J gene: TRBJ1-1; CDR3 DNA: TGCGCCAGCAGCCGAGACGGGGGAAGGGACACTGAAGCTTTCTTT; CDR3 protein: CASSRDGGRDTEAFF
D gene: NA; V gene: TRBV9; clone size: NA; J gene: TRBJ2-7; CDR3 DNA: TGTGCCAGCAGCGTAACTGATACCTACGAGCAGTACTTC; CDR3 protein: CASSVTDTYEQYF
D gene: TRBD1; V gene: TRBV2; clone size: NA; J gene: TRBJ1-2; CDR3 DNA: TGTGCCAGCAATTCCGGGACAGGGGGCTATGGCTACACCTTC; CDR3 protein: CASNSGTGGYGYTF
D gene: TRBD1; V gene: TRBV6-2/TRBV6-3; clone size: NA; J gene: TRBJ1-6; CDR3 DNA: TGTGCCAGCAGCCCTGGACAGGGTTCCTATAATTCACCCCTCCACTTT; CDR3 protein: CASSPGQGSYNSPLHF
D gene: NA; V gene: TRBV20-1; clone size: NA; J gene: TRBJ1-2; CDR3 DNA: TGCAGTGCTACACAGCCTTATGGCTACACCTTC; CDR3 protein: CSATQPYGYTF
D gene: NA; V gene: TRBV29-1; clone size: NA; J gene: TRBJ1-4; CDR3 DNA: TGCAGCGGAGCAGGAAGGGGAGGTGAAAAACTGTTTTTT; CDR3 protein: CSGAGRGGEKLFF
D gene: NA; V gene: TRBV7-8; clone size: once; J gene: TRBJ2-7; CDR3 DNA: TGTGCCAGCAGCACCTCAGGAATAGACTACGAGCAGTACTTC; CDR3 protein: CASSTSGIDYEQYF
D gene: NA; V gene: TRBV3-1/TRBV3-2; clone size: NA; J gene: TRBJ1-2; CDR3 DNA: TGTGCCAGCAGCCAAGGGGGCAAGAGCTCTGGCTACACCTTC; CDR3 protein: CASSQGGKSSGYTF
D gene: TRBD2; V gene: TRBV2; clone size: NA; J gene: TRBJ2-3; CDR3 DNA: TGTGCCAGCAATCCTAGCGGGGGCCGCACAGATACGCAGTATTTT; CDR3 protein: CASNPSGGRTDTQYF
D gene: NA; V gene: TRBV14; clone size: many; J gene: TRBJ1-1; CDR3 DNA: TGTGCCAGCAGCCAAGATCGGGGGAGGTACACTGAAGCTTTCTTT; CDR3 protein: CASSQDRGRYTEAFF
D gene: NA; V gene: TRBV6-5; clone size: NA; J gene: TRBJ1-2; CDR3 DNA: TGTGCCAGCCGGACGGGGGGGGACTATGGCTACACCTTC; CDR3 protein: CASRTGGDYGYTF
D gene: NA; V gene: TRBV18; clone size: once; J gene: TRBJ2-5; CDR3 DNA: TGTGCCAGCTCACCAGGCGAGACCCAGTACTTC; CDR3 protein: CASSPGETQYF
D gene: NA; V gene: TRBV19; clone size: NA; J gene: TRBJ1-1; CDR3 DNA: TGTGCCAGTACCATACAGGGAACGCTGAACACTGAAGCTTTCTTT; CDR3 protein: CASTIQGTLNTEAFF
D gene: TRBD1; V gene: TRBV6-5; clone size: NA; J gene: TRBJ2-5; CDR3 DNA: TGTGCCAGCAGTTACACACAGGGGATGGGACAAGAGACCCAGTACTTC; CDR3 protein: CASSYTQGMGQETQYF
D gene: NA; V gene: TRBV2; clone size: NA; J gene: TRBJ1-4; CDR3 DNA: TGTGCCAGCAGCTACGGCAGGGGTAATGAAAAACTGTTTTTT; CDR3 protein: CASSYGRGNEKLFF
D gene: TRBD1; V gene: TRBV4-2; clone size: few; J gene: TRBJ2-3; CDR3 DNA: TGTGCCAGCAGCCACGCCGGGACAGGGGGCACAGATACGCAGTATTTT; CDR3 protein: CASSHAGTGGTDTQYF
D gene: TRBD1; V gene: TRBV14; clone size: once; J gene: TRBJ1-2; CDR3 DNA: TGTGCCAGCAGCCATAGAATGGCAGGGGGTAGCTATGGCTACACCTTC; CDR3 protein: CASSHRMAGGSYGYTF
D gene: NA; V gene: TRBV18; clone size: NA; J gene: TRBJ1-3; CDR3 DNA: TGTGCCAGCTCACCACCTTTAGATTCTGGAAACACCATATATTTT; CDR3 protein: CASSPPLDSGNTIYF
D gene: NA; V gene: TRBV11-2; clone size: NA; J gene: TRBJ1-1; CDR3 DNA: TGTGCCAGCAGCTTAGAGGGGCTCGGAAACACTGAAGCTTTCTTT; CDR3 protein: CASSLEGLGNTEAFF
D gene: TRBD1; V gene: TRBV7-8; clone size: NA; J gene: TRBJ1-1; CDR3 DNA: TGTGCCAGCAGCTTACGGGTTCAGGGGGACTCTGAAGCTTTCTTT; CDR3 protein: CASSLRVQGDSEAFF
D gene: NA; V gene: TRBV11-2; clone size: few; J gene: TRBJ1-6; CDR3 DNA: TGTGCCAGCAGCTTAGACAGAAGCTCCTATAATTCACCCCTCCACTTT; CDR3 protein: CASSLDRSSYNSPLHF